This record looks at one T cell receptor (beta chain) sequence and its context. Its specificity is not known. The source of the sample is a study of shared clonotypes between healthy human individuals. Study details: In total, the donors were a couple of women and a few men aged 18 to 49.

Data came from immunoSEQ multiplex PCR; TCRdb stores just in-frame clones and leaves some out. The repertoire consists of about 2 million clones, with approximately 94% occurring once and the leading ten covering approximately 1.2%. Overall study results and limits: Non-shared clonotypes showed lower generation probabilities than clonotypes common to all four donors.

With 0 bases removed from V and 9 bases from J, the gap between germline ends came to 15 bases. Per germline, CDR1 MNHEY and CDR2 SMNVEV (reference sequence). CDR3 length: 14 residues. Naive CD8 cells lacked CD45RO and underwent positive selection for CCR7, leaving out terminally differentiated effector memory CD45RA+ cells. The chain links TRBV27 to TRBJ2-7; D unresolved. The sequence was collected from a man aged 18 to 29 in good health. Material for sequencing was naive CD8+ T cells sorted from blood. The CDR3 loop reads CASSLSRDTPTQYF. In DNA, the CDR3 is TGTGCCAGCAGTTTATCTCGAGACACCCCGACGCAGTACTTC.